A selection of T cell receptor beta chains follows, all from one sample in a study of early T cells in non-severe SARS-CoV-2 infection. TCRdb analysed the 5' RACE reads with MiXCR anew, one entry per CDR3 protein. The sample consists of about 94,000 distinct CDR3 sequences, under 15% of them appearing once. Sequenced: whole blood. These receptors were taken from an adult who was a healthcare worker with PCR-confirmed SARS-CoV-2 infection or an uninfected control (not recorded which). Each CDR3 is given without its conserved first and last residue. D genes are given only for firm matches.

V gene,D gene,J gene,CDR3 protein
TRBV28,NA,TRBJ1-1,ASSYLEIRKNGRTKNTEAF
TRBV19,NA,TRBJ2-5,ASRVSGAETQY
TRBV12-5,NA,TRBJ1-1,ASGPPLGASEVF
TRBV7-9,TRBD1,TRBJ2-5,ASSSTGTGKETQY
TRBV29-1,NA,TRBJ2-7,SVSGVESSYEQY
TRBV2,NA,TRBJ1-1,ASRMMTVNTEAF
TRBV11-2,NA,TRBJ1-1,ASSPVRPLNTEAF
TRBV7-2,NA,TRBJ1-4,ASSLGTLGEKLF
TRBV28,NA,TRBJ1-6,ASTFSGGGSPLH
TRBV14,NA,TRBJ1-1,ASSLQLNTEAF
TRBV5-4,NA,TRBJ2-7,ASSSGGSIYEQY
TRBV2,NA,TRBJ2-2,ASGQNTGELF
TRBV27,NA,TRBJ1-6,ASSFSGASSPLH
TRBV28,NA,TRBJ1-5,ASSLQGNSNQPQH
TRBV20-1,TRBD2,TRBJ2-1,SAKRGGLRRLDEQF
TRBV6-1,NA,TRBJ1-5,ASSGRGAGRSGQPQH
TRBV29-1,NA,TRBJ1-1,SVEGIGGTEAF
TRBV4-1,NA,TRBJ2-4,ASSQGYQSTKNIQY
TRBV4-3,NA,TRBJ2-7,ASSQVWGAPYEQY
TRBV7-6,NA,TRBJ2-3,ASSQARTGSTDTQY
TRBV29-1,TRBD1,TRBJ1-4,SVERRQGVDEKLF
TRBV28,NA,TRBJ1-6,ASSLRQPSPLH
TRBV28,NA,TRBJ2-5,ASSSDRLQETQY
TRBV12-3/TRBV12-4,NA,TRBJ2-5,ASSLSRVETQY
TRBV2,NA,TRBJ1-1,ASSGARPNTEAF
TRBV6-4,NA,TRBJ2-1,ASSVGYSYNEQF
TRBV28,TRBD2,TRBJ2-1,ASSLIAGVSYNEQF
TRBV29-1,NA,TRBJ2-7,SVEGQVGYEQY
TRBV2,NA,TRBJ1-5,ASSEWGGRNQPQH
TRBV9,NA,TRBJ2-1,ASSGRGRGGDEQF
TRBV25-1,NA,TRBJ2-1,ASSEYTGTGQF
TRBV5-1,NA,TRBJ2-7,ASSQDLYEQY
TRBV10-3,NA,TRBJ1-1,AISEYDRGNTEAF
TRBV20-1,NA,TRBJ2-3,SVWPLRSPSTDTQY
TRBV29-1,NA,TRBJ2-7,SVRQRSGVYEQY
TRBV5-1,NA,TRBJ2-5,ASSLIDRETQY
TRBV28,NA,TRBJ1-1,ASGGVWTEAF
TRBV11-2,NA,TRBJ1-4,ASSWTGGKRNEKLF
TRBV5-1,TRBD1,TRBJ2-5,ASSLAGQGGDQTQY
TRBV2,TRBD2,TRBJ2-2,ASKGGGRTGTGELF
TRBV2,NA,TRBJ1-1,ASSDGPSATEAF
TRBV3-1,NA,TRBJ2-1,ASSQGMAWQF